This record concerns one T cell receptor beta chain sequence. Using immunoSEQ multiplex PCR, the repertoire was profiled, and TCRdb retains in-frame clones only, with some absent. The sample lists roughly 100,000 clones, about 90% occurring once. The data derive from a study of OX40 agonist ivuxolimab in advanced cancers. The TCR comes from an adult with an advanced solid tumor such as melanoma, head and neck, liver or kidney cancer. The sequenced sample was CD4+ or CD8+ T cells sorted from blood, obtained in a trial of the OX40 agonist ivuxolimab.

The CDR3 sequence: CASSPSGASYNEQFF. In nucleotides, the CDR3 is TGTGCCAGCAGCCCTAGTGGCGCCTCCTACAATGAGCAGTTCTTC. This chain uses TRBV7-3 with TRBJ2-1; no clear D. CDR3 length: 15 amino acids. Germline-derived CDR1 and CDR2 are SGHTA and FQGTGA. Trimming cost V 5 bases and J 0 bases, with 11 bases left between them.